This T cell receptor (beta chain) was sequenced in a study of TIL therapy for anti-PD-1-resistant metastatic lung cancer. About the study: Half of patients were current or former smokers. Tumors carried a median about 1.5 non-synonymous mutations per megabase.

Stated time point: pre-treatment sample, taken before nivolumab and TIL therapy. There are 15 residues in the CDR3. Germline values: CDR1 SGHRS, CDR2 YFSETQ. J gave up 5 bases and V 5 bases, and 8 bases lay outside the gene matches. The libraries were made with immunoSEQ v3. Survey-level samples got some 2 million read pairs; deep-level samples got roughly 5-6.5 million. Sequencing used immunoSEQ multiplex PCR; TCRdb keeps in-frame clones, though not all of them. The sample holds nearly 60,000 clones, around four fifths seen once. This specimen consisted of blood, obtained at baseline. V usage is TRBV5-1 and J usage is TRBJ1-4; 8 bases map to TRBD1. The sequence came from a person aged 25 to 85 with non-small cell lung cancer. CDR3 sequence: CASRPPGQENEKLFF. The CDR3 coding sequence is TGCGCCAGCAGACCTCCGGGACAGGAGAATGAAAAACTGTTTTTT.